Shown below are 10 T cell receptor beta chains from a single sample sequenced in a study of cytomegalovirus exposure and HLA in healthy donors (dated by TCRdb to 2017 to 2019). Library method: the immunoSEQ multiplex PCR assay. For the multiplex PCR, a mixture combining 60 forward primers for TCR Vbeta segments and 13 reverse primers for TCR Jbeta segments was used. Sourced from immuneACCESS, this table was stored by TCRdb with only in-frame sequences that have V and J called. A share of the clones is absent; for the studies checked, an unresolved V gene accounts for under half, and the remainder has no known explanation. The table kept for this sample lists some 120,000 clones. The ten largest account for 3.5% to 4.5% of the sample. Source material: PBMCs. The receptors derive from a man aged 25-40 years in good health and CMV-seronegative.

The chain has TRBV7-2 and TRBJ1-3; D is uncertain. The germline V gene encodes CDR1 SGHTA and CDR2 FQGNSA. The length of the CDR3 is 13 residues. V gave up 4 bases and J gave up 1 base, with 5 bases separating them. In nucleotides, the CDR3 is TGTGCCAGCAGCTCGGGGTCTGGAAACACCATATATTTT. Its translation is CASSSGSGNTIYF.

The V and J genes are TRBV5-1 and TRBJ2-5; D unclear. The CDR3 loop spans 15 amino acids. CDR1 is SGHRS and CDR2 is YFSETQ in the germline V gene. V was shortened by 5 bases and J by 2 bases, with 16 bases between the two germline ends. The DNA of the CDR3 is TGCGCCAGCAGTGCCCCCTCAGCGAGACAAGAGACCCAGTACTTC. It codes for CASSAPSARQETQYF.

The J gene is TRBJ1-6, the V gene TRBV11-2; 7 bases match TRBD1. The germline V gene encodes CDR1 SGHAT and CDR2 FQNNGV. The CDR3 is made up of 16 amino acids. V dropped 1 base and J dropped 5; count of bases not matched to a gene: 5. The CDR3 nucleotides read TGTGCCAGCAGCTTAGCACGACAGGGCAATAATTCACCCCTCCACTTT. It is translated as CASSLARQGNNSPLHF.

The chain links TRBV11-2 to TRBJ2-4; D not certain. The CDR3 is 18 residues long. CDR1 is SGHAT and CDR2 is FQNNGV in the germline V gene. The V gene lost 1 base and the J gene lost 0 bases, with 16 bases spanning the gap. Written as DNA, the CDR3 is TGTGCCAGCAGCTTAGCCCCTCCAGGCCTACCAGCCAAAAACATTCAGTACTTC. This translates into CASSLAPPGLPAKNIQYF.

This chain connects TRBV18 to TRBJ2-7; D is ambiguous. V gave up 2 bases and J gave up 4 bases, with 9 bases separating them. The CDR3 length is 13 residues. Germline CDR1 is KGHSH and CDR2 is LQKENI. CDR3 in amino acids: CASSPGQSYEQYF. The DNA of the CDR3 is TGTGCCAGCTCACCAGGCCAAAGTTACGAGCAGTACTTC.

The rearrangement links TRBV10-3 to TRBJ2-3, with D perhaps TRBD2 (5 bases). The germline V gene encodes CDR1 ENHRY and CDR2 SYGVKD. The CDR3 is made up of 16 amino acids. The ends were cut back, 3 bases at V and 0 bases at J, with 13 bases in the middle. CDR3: CAISERASTSTDTQYF. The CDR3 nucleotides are TGTGCCATCAGTGAAAGGGCTAGCACTAGCACAGATACGCAGTATTTT.

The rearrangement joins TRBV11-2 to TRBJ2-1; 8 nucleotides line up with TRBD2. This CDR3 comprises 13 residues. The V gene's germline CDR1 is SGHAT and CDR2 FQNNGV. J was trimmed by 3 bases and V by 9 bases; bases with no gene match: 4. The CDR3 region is CASHSGDYNEQFF. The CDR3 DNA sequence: TGTGCCAGTCATAGCGGGGACTACAATGAGCAGTTCTTC.

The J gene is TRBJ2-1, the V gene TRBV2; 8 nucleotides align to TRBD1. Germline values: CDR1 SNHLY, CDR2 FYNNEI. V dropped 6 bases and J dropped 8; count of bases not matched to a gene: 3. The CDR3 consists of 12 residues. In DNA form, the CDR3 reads TGTGCCAGCAGCAAGACAGGGGATGAGCAGTTCTTC. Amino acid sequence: CASSKTGDEQFF.

CDR3 sequence reads: CASRPRGDYTGELFF. CDR3 DNA: TGTGCCAGCAGACCCCGGGGGGACTACACCGGGGAGCTGTTTTTT. This chain links TRBV6-4 with TRBJ2-2; 7 nucleotides align to TRBD2. This CDR3 has 15 amino acids. CDR1 MRHNA and CDR2 SNTAGT come from the germline V gene. Germline trimming cut 6 bases from V and 3 bases from J; bases unmatched to any gene: 7.

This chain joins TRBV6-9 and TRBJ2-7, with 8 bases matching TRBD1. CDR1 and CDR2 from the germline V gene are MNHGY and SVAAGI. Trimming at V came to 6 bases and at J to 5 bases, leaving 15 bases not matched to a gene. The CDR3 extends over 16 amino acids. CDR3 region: CASSHSAQGAANEQYF. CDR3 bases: TGTGCCAGCAGCCACTCCGCTCAGGGGGCGGCCAACGAGCAGTACTTC.